The table lists the clone carrying this T cell receptor beta chain with many counts. Antigen specificity is unknown. Sequencing libraries for TCR beta were prepared with iRepertoire HTBI primers and Arm-PCR of CDR3 regions. MiXCR, run by TCRdb on the multiplex PCR reads, gives a single entry per CDR3 protein. The sample lists approximately 360,000 distinct CDR3 sequences, 23% occurring once. This entry comes from a study of regulatory T cells in long-lasting Graves disease. Study-level background: To qualify as persistent, Graves' disease required over 5 years of antithyroid drugs with positive TSH receptor antibodies. Study-wide findings and caveats: The persistent group shared around 2,700 public clonotypes, more than the roughly 970 shared by new patients.

Time point specified: persistent/refractory GD, antithyroid drugs over 5 years with positive TRAb. RNA isolated from PBMCs was used to make the TCR library. Graves' disease diagnosis used American Thyroid Association guidelines. This material consisted of peripheral blood mononuclear cells (PBMCs), taken when the disease was refractory, from a patient treated with antithyroid drugs. This TCR came from a woman aged 40 to 50 with Graves disease.

CDR3 DNA sequence: TGTGCCAGCAGTTTGGCCTCCTTTAACTATGGCTACACCTTC. Translated, it gives CASSLASFNYGYTF. This chain connects TRBV6-9 to TRBJ1-2; no definite D call. Trimming took off 4 bases at V and 1 base at J, with 10 bases between the two ends. This CDR3 comprises 14 residues. Germline lookup yields CDR1 MNHGY and CDR2 SVAAGI.